A single sample is the source of the 7 T cell receptor beta chains below, sequenced in a study of cytomegalovirus exposure and HLA in healthy donors. The PCR employed 60 Vbeta primers together with 13 Jbeta primers. Sequencing used immunoSEQ multiplex PCR; TCRdb keeps in-frame clones, though not all of them. The sample has some 160,000 clones, 80% seen once. Sequencing used PBMCs. These receptors originate from a male donor in good health and CMV-seronegative.

In this sample, this clone turned up once. The chain employs TRBV10-3 and TRBJ1-2, with D perhaps TRBD1 (5 bases). CDR3 size: 14 residues. The germline V gene has CDR1 ENHRY and CDR2 SYGVKD. V was cut by 3 bases and J by 8 bases, with 16 bases left in between. Here the CDR3 DNA reads TGTGCCATCAGTGATGTCAACAGGCTGGGGGGCTACACCTTC. Protein: CAISDVNRLGGYTF.

The chain employs TRBV7-8 and TRBJ2-7; TRBD1 is a possible D gene (6 bases). CDR3 size: 12 residues. With 4 bases removed from V and 4 bases from J, the gap between germline ends came to 8 bases. Germline values: CDR1 SGHVS, CDR2 FQNEAQ. The chain's CDR3 is CASSWDNYEQYF. As DNA, the CDR3 is TGTGCCAGCAGCTGGGACAATTACGAGCAGTACTTC.

The chain employs TRBV4-1 and TRBJ1-1; 8 bases are a match to TRBD1. The V and J ends lost 4 bases and 3 bases, in that order; junction bases with no gene match: 10. The CDR3 sequence is 16 residues long. Looked up from germline, CDR1 is MGHRA and CDR2 is YSYEKL. The CDR3, as DNA: TGCGCCAGCAGCCCAAATAACGGACAGGGCTACACTGAAGCTTTCTTT. This encodes CASSPNNGQGYTEAFF.

This clone has only a few counts. The V and J genes are TRBV10-2 and TRBJ2-6, with D unresolved. Germline CDR1 is WSHSY and CDR2 is SAAADI. V lost 4 bases and J lost 1, with 14 bases in between. The CDR3 spans 17 residues. The CDR3 loop is CASSVEAISSGANVLTF. Here the CDR3 DNA reads TGCGCCAGCAGTGTTGAGGCCATTTCATCTGGGGCCAACGTCCTGACTTTC.

V is TRBV5-1 and J is TRBJ1-1; TRBD1 is a possible D gene (5 bases). CDR1 SGHRS and CDR2 YFSETQ come from the germline V gene. The V end was cut by 5 bases, the J end by 0 bases, with 8 bases between. The CDR3 runs 13 residues. In DNA form, the CDR3 reads TGCGCCAGCAGGGGGCAGGTGAACACTGAAGCTTTCTTT. This sequence encodes CASRGQVNTEAFF.

V and J are TRBV11-2 and TRBJ2-5, with a weak D call TRBD2 (5 bases). Trimming removed 3 bases at V and 2 bases at J, with 10 bases between. This CDR3 is built from 14 residues. The germline V gene has CDR1 SGHAT and CDR2 FQNNGV. CDR3 loop: CASSFQTGQETQYF. The CDR3 bases are TGTGCCAGCAGCTTTCAGACGGGGCAAGAGACCCAGTACTTC.

V is TRBV4-3 and J is TRBJ2-1; the D gene is possibly TRBD2 (5 bases). CDR1 and CDR2 from the germline V gene are LGHNA and YSLEER. V was trimmed by 1 base and J by 0 bases, leaving 10 bases between them. The CDR3 consists of 16 residues. CDR3 amino acids: CASSQGGSDSYNEQFF. The CDR3 region has the DNA TGCGCCAGCAGCCAAGGCGGGTCAGACTCCTACAATGAGCAGTTCTTC.